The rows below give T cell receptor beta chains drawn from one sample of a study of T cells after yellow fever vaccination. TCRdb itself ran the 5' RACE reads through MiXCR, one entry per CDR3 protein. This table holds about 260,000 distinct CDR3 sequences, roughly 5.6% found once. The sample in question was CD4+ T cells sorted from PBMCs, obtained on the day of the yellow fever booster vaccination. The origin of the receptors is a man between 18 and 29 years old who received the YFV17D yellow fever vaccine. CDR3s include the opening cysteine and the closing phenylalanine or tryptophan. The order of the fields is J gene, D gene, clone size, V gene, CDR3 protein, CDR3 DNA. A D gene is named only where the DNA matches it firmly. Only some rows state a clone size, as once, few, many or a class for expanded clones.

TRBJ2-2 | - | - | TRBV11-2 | CASNRQGGTGELFF | TGTGCCAGCAACAGGCAGGGTGGGACCGGGGAGCTGTTTTTT
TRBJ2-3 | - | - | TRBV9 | CASSPRRGRDTDTQYF | TGTGCCAGCAGCCCTCGTAGGGGGCGGGACACAGATACGCAGTATTTT
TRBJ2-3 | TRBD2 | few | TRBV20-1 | CSASARGLADTQYF | TGCAGTGCTAGTGCCCGCGGACTAGCAGATACGCAGTATTTT
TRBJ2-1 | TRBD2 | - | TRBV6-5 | CASSSPGLAGGGEQFF | TGTGCCAGCAGTTCACCTGGACTAGCGGGGGGGGGCGAGCAGTTCTTC
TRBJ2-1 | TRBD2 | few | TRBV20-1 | CSARDKPGTSYNEQFF | TGCAGTGCTAGAGATAAGCCCGGGACTAGTTACAATGAGCAGTTCTTC
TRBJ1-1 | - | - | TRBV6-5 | CASSPPLEQAEAFF | TGTGCCAGCAGCCCCCCCTTAGAACAGGCAGAAGCTTTCTTT
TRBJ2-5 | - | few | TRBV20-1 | CSAPLQGETQYF | TGCAGTGCCCCCCTCCAGGGAGAGACCCAGTACTTC
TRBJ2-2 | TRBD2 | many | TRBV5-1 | CASSPSPTSGGSNTGELFF | TGCGCCAGCAGCCCCTCGCCTACTAGCGGGGGATCGAACACCGGGGAGCTGTTTTTT
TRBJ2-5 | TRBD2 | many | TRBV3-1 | CASSQGLAGIETQYF | TGTGCCAGCAGCCAAGGACTAGCGGGGATAGAGACCCAGTACTTC
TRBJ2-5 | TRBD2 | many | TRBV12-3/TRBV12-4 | CASSPPRRGGRETQYF | TGTGCCAGCAGTCCCCCCAGGCGGGGGGGCAGAGAGACCCAGTACTTC
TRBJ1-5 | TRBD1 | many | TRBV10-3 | CAISEGTGGNQPQHF | TGTGCCATCAGTGAGGGGACAGGGGGCAATCAGCCCCAGCATTTT
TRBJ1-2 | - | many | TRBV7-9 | CASSQNLRGIYGYTF | TGTGCCAGCAGCCAAAACCTCAGGGGTATCTATGGCTACACCTTC
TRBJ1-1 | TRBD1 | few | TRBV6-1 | CASSWTGPLNTEAFF | TGTGCCAGCAGTTGGACAGGGCCCTTGAACACTGAAGCTTTCTTT
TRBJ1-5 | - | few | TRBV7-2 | CASSLFYNSNQPQHF | TGTGCCAGCAGCTTATTCTATAATAGCAATCAGCCCCAGCATTTT
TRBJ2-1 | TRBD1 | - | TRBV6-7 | CASTPPRDSNYNEQFF | TGTGCCAGCACCCCCCCCCGGGACAGTAACTACAATGAGCAGTTCTTC
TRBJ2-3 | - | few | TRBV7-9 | CASSLVGVARDTQYF | TGTGCCAGCAGCTTAGTGGGGGTAGCTCGAGATACGCAGTATTTT
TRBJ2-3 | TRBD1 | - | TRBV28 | CASSSTGGIPDTQYF | TGTGCCAGCAGCTCCACAGGGGGCATACCAGATACGCAGTATTTT
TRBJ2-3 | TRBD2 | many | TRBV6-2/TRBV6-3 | CASREAGEGTDTQYF | TGTGCCAGCAGAGAAGCGGGGGAGGGGACAGATACGCAGTATTTT
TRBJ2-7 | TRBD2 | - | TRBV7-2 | CASSPSRGPSSGVFSYEQYF | TGTGCCAGCAGCCCAAGCCGGGGTCCCTCTAGCGGGGTTTTCTCCTACGAGCAGTACTTC
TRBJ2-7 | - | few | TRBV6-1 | CASSERGDEQYF | TGTGCCAGCAGTGAAAGGGGGGACGAGCAGTACTTC
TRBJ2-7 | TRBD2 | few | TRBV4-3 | CASSQEGASGYEQYF | TGCGCCAGCAGCCAAGAAGGGGCTAGCGGCTACGAGCAGTACTTC
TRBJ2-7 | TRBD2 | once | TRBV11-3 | CASSYTSGGYYEQYF | TGTGCCAGCAGCTACACTAGCGGGGGCTACTACGAGCAGTACTTC
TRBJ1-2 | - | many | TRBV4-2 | CASSQDWRAVPGYTF | TGTGCCAGCAGCCAAGATTGGAGGGCTGTCCCTGGCTACACCTTC
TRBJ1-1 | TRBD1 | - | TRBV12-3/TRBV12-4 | CASRVTGGGGTEAFF | TGTGCCAGCAGAGTCACAGGGGGCGGTGGCACTGAAGCTTTCTTT
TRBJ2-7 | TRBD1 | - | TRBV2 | CASGTGLSYEQYF | TGTGCCAGCGGGACAGGACTTTCCTACGAGCAGTACTTC
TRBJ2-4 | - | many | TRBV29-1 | CSVELSVEDIQYF | TGCAGCGTTGAGCTCAGCGTCGAAGACATTCAGTACTTC
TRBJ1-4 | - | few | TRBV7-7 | CASSLGPSKGEKLFF | TGTGCCAGCAGCTTAGGCCCCTCCAAGGGGGAAAAACTGTTTTTT
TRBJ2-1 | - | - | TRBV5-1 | CASSLYLSNEQFF | TGCGCCAGCAGCTTGTACCTATCCAATGAGCAGTTCTTC
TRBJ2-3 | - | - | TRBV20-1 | CSARIPLGDTQYF | TGCAGTGCTAGAATACCCTTAGGCGATACGCAGTATTTT
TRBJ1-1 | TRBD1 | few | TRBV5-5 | CASSLTGTATEAFF | TGTGCCAGCAGCCTGACAGGGACGGCCACTGAAGCTTTCTTT
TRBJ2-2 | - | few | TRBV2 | CASSQRFPGELFF | TGTGCCAGCAGTCAACGGTTCCCCGGGGAGCTGTTTTTT
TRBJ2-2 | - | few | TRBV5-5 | CASSSSTATGELFF | TGTGCCAGCAGCTCCTCGACAGCAACCGGGGAGCTGTTTTTT
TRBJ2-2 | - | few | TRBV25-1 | CASSELGARGTGELFF | TGTGCCAGCAGTGAGCTGGGGGCAAGAGGCACCGGGGAGCTGTTTTTT
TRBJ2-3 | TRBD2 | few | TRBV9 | CASSVAPSGGSDTQYF | TGTGCCAGCAGCGTAGCCCCTAGCGGGGGGTCAGATACGCAGTATTTT
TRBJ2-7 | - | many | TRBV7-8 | CASSLSTDYEQYF | TGTGCCAGCAGCTTATCGACAGACTACGAGCAGTACTTC
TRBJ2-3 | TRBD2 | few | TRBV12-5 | CASGFGEGRGDTQYF | TGTGCTAGTGGTTTCGGGGAGGGGAGAGGAGATACGCAGTATTTT
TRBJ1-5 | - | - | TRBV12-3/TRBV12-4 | CASSTDNYNQPQHF | TGTGCCAGCAGCACAGACAATTACAATCAGCCCCAGCATTTT
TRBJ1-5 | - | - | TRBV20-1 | CSIIHPSGSSDNQPQHF | TGCAGCATAATACATCCCTCCGGTAGCAGTGATAATCAGCCCCAGCATTTT
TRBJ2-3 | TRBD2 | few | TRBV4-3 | CASSQDPPGLAGPGGTDTQYF | TGCGCCAGCAGCCAAGATCCCCCAGGACTAGCGGGACCAGGGGGCACAGATACGCAGTATTTT
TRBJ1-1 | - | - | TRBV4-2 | CASSQDLRSTEAFF | TGTGCCAGCAGCCAAGATTTGAGGAGCACTGAAGCTTTCTTT
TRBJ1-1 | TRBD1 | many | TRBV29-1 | CSGGQLNTEAFF | TGCAGTGGGGGACAGTTGAACACTGAAGCTTTCTTT
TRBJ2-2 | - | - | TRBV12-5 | CASGPTAQGRNGELFF | TGTGCTAGTGGCCCAACCGCACAGGGAAGGAACGGGGAGCTGTTTTTT
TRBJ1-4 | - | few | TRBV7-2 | CASSPRSNFNEKLFF | TGTGCCAGCAGCCCTCGATCCAACTTTAATGAAAAACTGTTTTTT
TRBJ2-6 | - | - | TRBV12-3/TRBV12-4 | CASSRKNSGANVLTF | TGTGCCAGCAGCCGGAAGAACTCTGGGGCCAACGTCCTGACTTTC
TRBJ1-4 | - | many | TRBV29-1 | CSGALWGEKLFF | TGCAGCGGGGCCCTGTGGGGTGAAAAACTGTTTTTT
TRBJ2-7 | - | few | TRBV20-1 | CSAPIPSRGSYEQYF | TGCAGTGCGCCTATCCCCAGTCGAGGTTCCTACGAGCAGTACTTC
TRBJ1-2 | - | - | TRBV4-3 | CASSQDNRDGYTF | TGCGCCAGCAGCCAAGATAATCGGGATGGCTACACCTTC
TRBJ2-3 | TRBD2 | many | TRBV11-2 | CASSSRGGGGTDTQYF | TGTGCCAGCAGCTCCCGGGGCGGGGGGGGAACAGATACGCAGTATTTT
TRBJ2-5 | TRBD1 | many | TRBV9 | CASSAGQGRETQYF | TGTGCCAGCAGCGCGGGACAGGGGAGGGAGACCCAGTACTTC
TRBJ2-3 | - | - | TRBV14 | CASSQGRASDSTDTQYF | TGTGCCAGCAGCCAAGGGCGGGCTAGCGATAGCACAGATACGCAGTATTTT
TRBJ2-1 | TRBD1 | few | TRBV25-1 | CASSEWGRQGYNEQFF | TGTGCCAGCAGTGAATGGGGGAGACAGGGGTACAATGAGCAGTTCTTC
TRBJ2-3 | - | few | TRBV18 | CASSTGFGDTQYF | TGTGCCAGCTCAACGGGCTTTGGAGATACGCAGTATTTT
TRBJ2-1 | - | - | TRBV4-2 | CASSQPDREGGEQFF | TGTGCCAGCAGCCAACCGGACAGGGAGGGAGGTGAGCAGTTCTTC
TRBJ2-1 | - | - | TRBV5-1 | CASSFPRAEGDEQFF | TGCGCCAGCAGCTTTCCGAGGGCCGAAGGGGATGAGCAGTTCTTC
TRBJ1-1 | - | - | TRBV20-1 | CSARDQGLSNTEAFF | TGCAGTGCTAGAGATCAGGGGCTATCGAACACTGAAGCTTTCTTT
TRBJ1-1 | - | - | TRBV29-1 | CTGGSGDTEAFF | TGCACCGGGGGGTCGGGCGACACTGAAGCTTTCTTT
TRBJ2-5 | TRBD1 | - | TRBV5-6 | CASSFLRQGQETQYF | TGTGCCAGCAGCTTTCTACGACAGGGCCAAGAGACCCAGTACTTC